Each of the 26 T cell receptor beta chains below was sequenced from the same sample in a study of follicular helper T cells after annual influenza vaccination. TCRdb's copy holds only in-frame clones and misses some; the assay was immunoSEQ multiplex PCR. The sample lists about 10,000 clones; approximately 80% were seen once. Time point indicated: 2014-2015 season, 7 days after vaccination. The sample was CXCR5- memory CD4+ T cells sorted from blood, taken 7 days after influenza vaccination. The receptor source for this set is an adult who received the influenza vaccine.

The chain has TRBV5-1 and TRBJ2-3; 8 bases line up with TRBD2. The ends lost 5 bases at V and 2 bases at J; junction bases unmatched: 7. The CDR3 is 15 residues long. Germline CDR1 SGHRS, CDR2 YFSETQ. The CDR3 nucleotides are TGCGCCAGCAGGAAAGGGACTAGAGCCACAGATACGCAGTATTTT. This translates into CASRKGTRATDTQYF.

The chain carries TRBV6-1 and TRBJ2-1; D is perhaps TRBD1 (5 bases). The length of the CDR3 is 13 residues. Trimming left V 6 bases short and J 6 bases short, with 12 bases between. Per germline, CDR1 MNHNS and CDR2 SASEGT. CDR3 in DNA: TGTGCCAGCAGCCCGACAGAAGTCAATGAGCAGTTCTTC. Protein: CASSPTEVNEQFF.

The chain employs TRBV27 and TRBJ2-3, with a possible D match to TRBD1 (6 bases). The germline V gene has CDR1 MNHEY and CDR2 SMNVEV (reference sequence). V dropped 2 bases and J dropped 5 bases, with 11 bases sitting between them. This CDR3 is built from 14 residues. As DNA, the CDR3 is TGTGCCAGCAGTTTAGCAGGGGCCAAAGATACGCAGTATTTT. It specifies CASSLAGAKDTQYF.

This clone was seen a few times. The chain uses TRBV4-2 and TRBJ2-7; 9 bases agree with TRBD1. With V trimmed by 0 bases and J by 5 bases, 11 bases remained unmatched. The CDR3 sequence is 17 residues long. The V gene's germline CDR1 is LGHNA and CDR2 YNFKEQ. The CDR3 loop is CASSQDNPGTGRNEQYF. The CDR3 nucleotides read TGTGCCAGCAGCCAAGACAACCCCGGGACAGGGCGCAACGAGCAGTACTTC.

The chain couples TRBV19 to TRBJ1-5; TRBD1 might be the D (5 bases). This CDR3 spans 9 amino acids. V dropped 11 bases and J dropped 7 bases, with 6 bases sitting between them. Looked up from germline, CDR1 is LNHDA and CDR2 is SQIVND (reference sequence). CDR3 protein: CAGGQPQHF. DNA for the CDR3: TGTGCCGGGGGACAGCCCCAGCATTTT.

This clone was recorded once. This chain links TRBV5-6 with TRBJ1-4; D call uncertain. This CDR3 is 14 amino acids long. Deletions cut 1 base from V and 4 bases from J, with 8 bases between. CDR1 is SGHDT and CDR2 is YYEEEE in the germline V gene. DNA of the CDR3: TGTGCCAGCAGCTTGAGGCAGAATAATGAAAAACTGTTTTTT. Encoded protein: CASSLRQNNEKLFF.

The chain couples TRBV19 to TRBJ2-3; 8 bases line up with TRBD1. The CDR3 is 15 amino acids. After removal of 5 bases from V and 4 bases from J, the junction contained 8 bases not matched to a gene. The germline CDR1 and CDR2 sequences are LNHDA and SQIVND (reference sequence). The CDR3 nucleotides read TGTGCCAGTAGTCCCCGGACAGGGAGCGCAGATACGCAGTATTTT. Its translation: CASSPRTGSADTQYF.

CDR3 sequence: CASSLAPGSYEQYF. CDR3 sequence (DNA): TGTGCCAGCAGCTTGGCCCCCGGATCTTACGAGCAGTACTTC. The chain uses TRBV7-2 and TRBJ2-7; D is uncertain. Germline-derived CDR1 and CDR2 are SGHTA and FQGNSA. The CDR3 loop spans 14 amino acids. Trimming cost V 3 bases and J 4 bases, with 13 bases left between them.

The chain employs TRBV28 and TRBJ2-6, with a possible D match to TRBD1 (5 bases). This CDR3 is built from 16 residues. The V gene's germline CDR1 is MDHEN and CDR2 SYDVKM. The ends were cut back, 2 bases at V and 4 bases at J, with 12 bases in the middle. The CDR3 loop reads CASSLRVGAGANVLTF. The CDR3 bases are TGTGCCAGCAGTTTACGAGTTGGGGCCGGGGCCAACGTCCTGACTTTC.

This rearrangement joins TRBV5-1 to TRBJ1-1; TRBD1 agrees at 9 bases. V trimming: 4 bases; J trimming: 5 bases; junction bases outside the gene matches: 3. Germline V lookup: CDR1 SGHRS, CDR2 YFSETQ. The CDR3 totals 13 residues. Written as DNA, the CDR3 is TGCGCCAGCAGCCCCGGGACAGGGACTGAAGCTTTCTTT. This encodes CASSPGTGTEAFF.

The V call is TRBV6-1, the J call TRBJ2-3, with 7 positions matching TRBD2. The CDR3 is 14 residues long. Germline CDR1 and CDR2: MNHNS and SASEGT. Trimming took 6 bases from V and 2 from J; bases not matched to a gene: 5. CDR3 loop: CASRRELFTDTQYF. DNA for the CDR3: TGTGCCAGCAGGCGGGAGTTGTTCACAGATACGCAGTATTTT.

This sequence joins TRBV9 and TRBJ2-7; TRBD1 might be the D (6 bases). Germline V gene sequence: CDR1 SGDLS, CDR2 YYNGEE. This CDR3 has 14 amino acids. Trimming shortened V by 4 bases and J by 0 bases, and 11 bases separated the two germline ends. The CDR3 is CASSTLDSSYEQYF. The DNA of the CDR3 is TGTGCCAGCAGCACCCTGGACAGCTCCTACGAGCAGTACTTC.

In this sample, this clone turned up a few times. This chain uses TRBV5-5 with TRBJ2-2; D might be TRBD2 (5 bases). This CDR3 has 15 amino acids. Germline values: CDR1 SGHKS, CDR2 YYEKEE (reference sequence). With 0 bases removed from V and 5 bases from J, the gap between germline ends came to 11 bases. CDR3 amino acids: CASSLAPGVTGELFF. CDR3 bases: TGTGCCAGCAGCTTGGCCCCCGGGGTTACCGGGGAGCTGTTTTTT. Combining the CDR3 with reference TRBV5-5 and TRBJ2-2 gives the whole variable domain DAGVTQSPTHLIKTRGQQVTLRCSPISGHKSVSWYQQVLGQGPQFIFQYYEKEERGRGNFPDRFSARQFPNYSSELNVNALLLGDSALYLCASSLAPGVTGELFFGEGSRLTVL.

This clone was seen once. This rearrangement joins TRBV28 to TRBJ1-2; the match to TRBD1 covers 10 bases. Germline V lookup: CDR1 MDHEN, CDR2 SYDVKM. This CDR3 contains 13 residues. CDR3 region: CVVEGTGVYGYTF. DNA for the CDR3: TGTGTGGTGGAAGGGACAGGGGTATATGGCTACACCTTC.

In its sample, this clone was seen a few times. The gene calls are TRBV18 and TRBJ2-1, with 12 bases aligning to TRBD2. There are 18 residues in the CDR3. From germline, CDR1 is KGHSH and CDR2 LQKENI. V shed 3 bases and J 3 bases; nucleotides not matched to a gene: 9. In nucleotides, the CDR3 is TGTGCCAGCTCACCGGGGACTAGCGGGCAAACCTACTACAATGAGCAGTTCTTC. Amino acid sequence: CASSPGTSGQTYYNEQFF.

V and J are TRBV6-5 and TRBJ2-2, with no clear D. Trimming stripped 2 bases from V and 7 bases from J, with 11 bases between. Germline values: CDR1 MNHEY, CDR2 SVGAGI. The CDR3 is made up of 14 amino acids. In nucleotides, the CDR3 is TGTGCCAGCAGTTACGTTAGGGCCAACGGGGAGCTGTTTTTT. The encoded protein is CASSYVRANGELFF.

This rearrangement joins TRBV5-1 to TRBJ1-4, with D maybe TRBD1 (6 bases). The length of the CDR3 is 15 residues. V gave up 0 bases and J gave up 8 bases, with 14 bases separating them. The V gene's germline CDR1 is SGHRS and CDR2 YFSETQ. The CDR3 region is CASSLAGGIGEKLFF. The CDR3 DNA sequence: TGCGCCAGCAGCTTGGCCGGGGGCATTGGGGAAAAACTGTTTTTT.

The V call is TRBV28, the J call TRBJ2-1; the D gene is possibly TRBD2 (6 bases). This CDR3 comprises 18 residues. V was cut by 7 bases and J by 0 bases, with 22 bases left in between. Germline-derived CDR1 and CDR2 are MDHEN and SYDVKM. CDR3 bases: TGTGCCAGCACGATCGGGCTAGCGTCCATGAGCTCCTACAATGAGCAGTTCTTC. Its protein product is CASTIGLASMSSYNEQFF. Together with reference TRBV28 and TRBJ2-1, the CDR3 gives the full variable domain: DVKVTQSSRYLVKRTGEKVFLECVQDMDHENMFWYRQDPGLGLRLIYFSYDVKMKEKGDIPEGYSVSREKKERFSLILESASTNQTSMYLCASTIGLASMSSYNEQFFGPGTRLTVL.

V gene TRBV5-1 combines with J gene TRBJ2-3, with D perhaps matching TRBD2 (7 bases). Germline CDR1 is SGHRS and CDR2 is YFSETQ. The CDR3 is 16 residues long. V was cut by 6 bases and J by 7 bases, with 24 bases left in between. The CDR3 bases are TGCGCCAGCACCCCTTCACTAGCGAGAACAGGGAATACGCAGTATTTT. This sequence encodes CASTPSLARTGNTQYF.

Only a few counts were recorded for this clone. The genes are TRBV5-6 and TRBJ1-4; TRBD1 matches 7 bases. Germline CDR1 and CDR2: SGHDT and YYEEEE. The CDR3 runs to 14 residues. J lost 8 bases, V lost 1 base, and 5 bases had no gene match. CDR3 sequence reads: CASSLRQGGEKLFF. DNA of the CDR3: TGTGCCAGCAGCTTGAGGCAGGGGGGCGAAAAACTGTTTTTT.

The DNA for the CDR3 is TGTGCCGCCGCCTCCCCTGGCGCAGATACGCAGTATTTT. This gives the protein CAAASPGADTQYF. The V call is TRBV6-9, the J call TRBJ2-3; D is uncertain. CDR3 length: 13 amino acids. V was shortened by 11 bases and J by 4 bases, with 16 bases between the two germline ends. Germline V gene lookup returns CDR1 MNHGY and CDR2 SVAAGI.

The chain carries TRBV29-1 and TRBJ2-3; 9 positions agree with TRBD2. The CDR3 extends over 14 amino acids. The V gene end was trimmed by 5 bases and the J gene end by 0 bases; junction bases not matched to a gene: 3. In germline, CDR1 is SQVTM, CDR2 ANQGSEA. CDR3 region: CSVTTSGSTDTQYF. The CDR3 DNA is TGCAGCGTTACCACTAGCGGGAGCACAGATACGCAGTATTTT.

The DNA of the CDR3 is TGCGCCAGCAGACAGGGCCCCTCCGGGGAGCTGTTTTTT. Amino acid sequence: CASRQGPSGELFF. The rearrangement links TRBV5-1 to TRBJ2-2; TRBD1 might be the D (6 bases). Germline lookup yields CDR1 SGHRS and CDR2 YFSETQ. The CDR3 extends over 13 amino acids. Trimming stripped 5 bases from V and 6 bases from J, with 11 bases between.

The chain is built from TRBV30 and TRBJ2-2; possibly TRBD1 for D (5 bases). CDR1 and CDR2 (germline): GTSNPN, SVGIG (reference sequence). This CDR3 has 11 residues. The V gene lost 3 bases and the J gene lost 10 bases, with 9 bases spanning the gap. CDR3 bases: TGTGCCTGGAGGGGGCGGATGGAGCTGTTTTTT. Residues: CAWRGRMELFF.

The V call is TRBV6-1, the J call TRBJ2-2; 12 bases line up with TRBD2. The CDR3 consists of 15 residues. Germline lookup yields CDR1 MNHNS and CDR2 SASEGT. Trimming cost V 6 bases and J 6 bases; bases outside gene matches: 5. CDR3: CASRGGLAGSGELFF. The CDR3, as DNA: TGTGCCAGCAGGGGTGGACTAGCGGGATCCGGGGAGCTGTTTTTT.

V and J are TRBV11-2 and TRBJ1-5; weak D call: TRBD1 (5 bases). The CDR3 is 15 amino acids. CDR1 SGHAT and CDR2 FQNNGV come from the germline V gene. V shed 5 bases and J shed 4 bases, with 15 bases lying between them. As DNA, the CDR3 is TGTGCCAGCAGCCAGGCTCCGGGGGTAAATCAGCCCCAGCATTTT. Protein: CASSQAPGVNQPQHF.